This T cell receptor (beta chain) comes out of a study of blood T cell repertoires in COVID-19. Clones were read by immunoSEQ multiplex PCR, and TCRdb kept only the in-frame ones, dropping some. The repertoire holds 90,000 or so clones, with less than 95% as singletons. The V gene's germline CDR1 is SQVTM and CDR2 ANQGSEA. There are 10 residues in the CDR3. The V gene lost 4 bases and the J gene lost 9 bases, with 9 bases spanning the gap. Those enrolled in Seattle joined during active infection and were followed longitudinally afterward. The receptor was isolated from a man younger than 30 with COVID-19, enrolled during active disease. Sequences were obtained from peripheral blood. The V call is TRBV29-1, the J call TRBJ1-1; D possibly corresponds to TRBD1 (5 bases). CDR3 bases: TGCAGCGTTGCCGGGGGAAAAGCTTTCTTT. Its translation: CSVAGGKAFF.